Listed here is a single T cell receptor beta chain. Its antigen is not known. This entry is derived from a study of cytomegalovirus exposure and HLA in healthy donors. A multiplex PCR was run with 60 Vbeta primers and 13 Jbeta primers. Sequenced by immunoSEQ multiplex PCR; TCRdb stores in-frame clones only, minus some. This sample has about 110,000 clones, with 82% found just once. The CDR3 covers 11 residues. Trimming pared 3 bases from V and 3 bases from J, leaving 3 bases between. CDR1 is SEHNR and CDR2 is FQNEAQ in the germline V gene (reference sequence). Samples came from healthy bone marrow donors. Regarding the study as a whole: Some TCR beta chains (around 180 of them) were listed as cytomegalovirus-associated. As was reported, the classifier diagnosed cytomegalovirus status with high specificity and sensitivity. Earlier findings revealed that most TCR beta V segments proved productive either about 87% or about 30% of the time.

The chain couples TRBV7-9 to TRBJ2-7; D unresolved. The source is a man aged 30-40 years in good health and CMV-seropositive. The sequenced material came from PBMCs. The CDR3 nucleotides are TGTGCCAGCAGCTTTATCTACGAGCAGTACTTC. Translating gives CASSFIYEQYF.